This entry is about one T cell receptor (beta chain). The antigen is unknown. In germline, CDR1 is MNHNY, CDR2 SVGAGI (reference sequence). The CDR3 spans 11 residues. V gave up 7 bases and J gave up 8 bases, with 9 bases separating them. 13 Jbeta primers and 60 Vbeta primers were used for the PCR. In the original processing: Later work found roughly 80 million unique TCR beta chains, with roughly 11 million shared. Repertoires were generated with immunoSEQ multiplex PCR, while TCRdb's copy carries only in-frame clones and drops some. D and trimming were read from the DNA, whereas the V and J calls and clone size are those reported in that table. The sample's table shows some 56,000 clones. These data belong to a study of cytomegalovirus exposure and HLA in healthy donors. Study findings and constraints: It was reported in a later analysis that an Asian-associated ancestry cluster showed fewer N-insertions than the roughly 670-donor mean. Researchers reported that three CMV-associated chains were confirmed in vitro as CMV antigen-specific.

The sample comprised PBMCs. This clonotype was sampled from a woman aged 30 to 39 in good health and CMV-seropositive. The chain is built from TRBV6-6 and TRBJ2-1, with a possible D match to TRBD1 (5 bases). Written as DNA, the CDR3 is TGTGCCAGCAACCTCAGGGATGAGCAGTTCTTC. It specifies CASNLRDEQFF.